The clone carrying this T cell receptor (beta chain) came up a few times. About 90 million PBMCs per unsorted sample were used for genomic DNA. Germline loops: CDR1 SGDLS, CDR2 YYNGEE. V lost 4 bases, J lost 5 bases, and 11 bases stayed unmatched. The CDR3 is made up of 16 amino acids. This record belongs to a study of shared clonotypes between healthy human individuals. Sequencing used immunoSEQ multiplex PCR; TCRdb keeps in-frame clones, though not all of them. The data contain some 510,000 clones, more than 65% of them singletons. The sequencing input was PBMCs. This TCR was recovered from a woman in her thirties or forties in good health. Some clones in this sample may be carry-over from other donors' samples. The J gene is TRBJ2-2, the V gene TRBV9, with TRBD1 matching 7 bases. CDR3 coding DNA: TGTGCCAGCAGCCGTAGTACAGGACAGGAGACCGGGGAGCTGTTTTTT. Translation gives CASSRSTGQETGELFF.